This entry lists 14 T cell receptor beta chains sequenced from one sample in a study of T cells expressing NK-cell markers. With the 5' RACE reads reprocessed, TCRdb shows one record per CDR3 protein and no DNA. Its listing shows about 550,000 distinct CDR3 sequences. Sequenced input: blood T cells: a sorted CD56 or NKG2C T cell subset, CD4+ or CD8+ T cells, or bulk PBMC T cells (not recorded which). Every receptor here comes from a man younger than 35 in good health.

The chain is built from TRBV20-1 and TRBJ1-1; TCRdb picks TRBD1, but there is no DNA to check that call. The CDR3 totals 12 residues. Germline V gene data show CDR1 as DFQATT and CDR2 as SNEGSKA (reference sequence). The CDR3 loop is CSAQQGYTEAFF.

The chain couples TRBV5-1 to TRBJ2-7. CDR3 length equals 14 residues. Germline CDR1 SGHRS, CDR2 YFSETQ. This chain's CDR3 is CASSYSQAGYEQYF.

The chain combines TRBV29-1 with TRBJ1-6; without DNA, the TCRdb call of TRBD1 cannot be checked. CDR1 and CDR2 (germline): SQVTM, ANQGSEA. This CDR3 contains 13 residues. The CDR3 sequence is CSVENDGTRTLHF.

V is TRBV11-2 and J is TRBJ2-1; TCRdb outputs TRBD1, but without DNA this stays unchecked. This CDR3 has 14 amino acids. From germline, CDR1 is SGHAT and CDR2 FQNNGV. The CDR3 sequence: CASSVTGGRNEQFF.

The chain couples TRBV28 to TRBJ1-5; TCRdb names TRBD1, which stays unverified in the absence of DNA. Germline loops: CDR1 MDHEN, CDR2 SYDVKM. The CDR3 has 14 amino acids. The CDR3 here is CASRLGQGEQPQHF. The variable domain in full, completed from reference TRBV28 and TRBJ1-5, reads DVKVTQSSRYLVKRTGEKVFLECVQDMDHENMFWYRQDPGLGLRLIYFSYDVKMKEKGDIPEGYSVSREKKERFSLILESASTNQTSMYLCASRLGQGEQPQHFGDGTRLSIL.

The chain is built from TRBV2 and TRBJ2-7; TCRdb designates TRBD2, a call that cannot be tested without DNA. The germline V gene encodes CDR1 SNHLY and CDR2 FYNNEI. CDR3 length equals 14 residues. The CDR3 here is CASSDRASSYEQYF.

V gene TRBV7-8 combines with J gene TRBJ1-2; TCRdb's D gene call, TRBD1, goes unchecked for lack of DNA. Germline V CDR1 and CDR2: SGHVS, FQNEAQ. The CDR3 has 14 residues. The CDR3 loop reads CASSLLTGGHGYTF.

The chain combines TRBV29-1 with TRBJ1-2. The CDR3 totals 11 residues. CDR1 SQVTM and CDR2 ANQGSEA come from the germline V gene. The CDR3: CSVLEGSGYTF. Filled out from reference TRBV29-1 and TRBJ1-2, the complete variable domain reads SAVISQKPSRDICQRGTSLTIQCQVDSQVTMMFWYRQQPGQSLTLIATANQGSEATYESGFVIDKFPISRPNLTFSTLTVSNMSPEDSSIYLCSVLEGSGYTFGSGTRLTVV.

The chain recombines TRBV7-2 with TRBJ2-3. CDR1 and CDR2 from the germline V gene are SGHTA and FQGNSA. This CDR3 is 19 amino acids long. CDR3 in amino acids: CASSSSLIRLPTSTDTQYF.

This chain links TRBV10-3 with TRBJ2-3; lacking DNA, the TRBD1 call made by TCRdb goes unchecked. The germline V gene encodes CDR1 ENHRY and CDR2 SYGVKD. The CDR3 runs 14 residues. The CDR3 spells CATGQGASTDTQYF.

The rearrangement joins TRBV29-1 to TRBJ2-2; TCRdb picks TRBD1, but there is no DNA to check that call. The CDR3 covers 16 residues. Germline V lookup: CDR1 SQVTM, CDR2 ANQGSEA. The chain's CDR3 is CSVEDPRDRGVGELFF.

The CDR3 here is CSATSVSYNEQFF. V and J are TRBV20-1 and TRBJ2-1; the D call of TRBD2 rests on TCRdb alone, since no DNA is present to check it. Per the germline V gene, CDR1 is DFQATT and CDR2 is SNEGSKA (reference sequence). The CDR3 is 13 residues long.

The CDR3 spells CASSTKLAGGVRETQYF. The J gene is TRBJ2-5, the V gene TRBV5-1; there is no DNA to check the TCRdb D call of TRBD2. This CDR3 contains 17 residues. Germline CDR1 is SGHRS and CDR2 is YFSETQ.

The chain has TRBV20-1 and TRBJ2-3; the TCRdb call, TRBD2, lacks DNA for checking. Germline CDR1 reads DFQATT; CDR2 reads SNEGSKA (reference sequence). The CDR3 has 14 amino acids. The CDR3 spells CSARTLAVADTQYF.